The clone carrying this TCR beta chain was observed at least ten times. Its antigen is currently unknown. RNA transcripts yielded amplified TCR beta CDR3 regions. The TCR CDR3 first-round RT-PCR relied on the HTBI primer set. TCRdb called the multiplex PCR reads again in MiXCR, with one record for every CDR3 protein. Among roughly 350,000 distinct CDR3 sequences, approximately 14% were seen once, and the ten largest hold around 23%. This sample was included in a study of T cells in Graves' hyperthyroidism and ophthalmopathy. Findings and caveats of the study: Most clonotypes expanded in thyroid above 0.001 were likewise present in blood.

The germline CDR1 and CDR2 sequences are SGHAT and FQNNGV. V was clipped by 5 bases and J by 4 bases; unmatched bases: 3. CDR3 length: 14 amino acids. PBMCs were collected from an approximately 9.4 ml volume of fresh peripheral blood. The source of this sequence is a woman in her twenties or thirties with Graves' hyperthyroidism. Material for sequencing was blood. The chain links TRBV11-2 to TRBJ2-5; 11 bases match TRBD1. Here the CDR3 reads CASSLGQGVETQYF. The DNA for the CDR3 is TGTGCCAGCAGCCTGGGACAGGGGGTAGAGACCCAGTACTTC.